Below, 22 T cell receptor beta chains from the same sample are listed, as sequenced in a study of shared clonotypes between healthy human individuals. Only in-frame clones appear in the TCRdb table, and some are missing; sequencing was by immunoSEQ multiplex PCR. The profile covers 470,000 or so clones, with over 75% appearing a single time and 9.5% to 15% taken by the ten largest. The sequencing input was PBMCs. The source is a woman aged 40 to 50 in good health. Some clones in this sample may be carry-over from other donors' samples.

J is TRBJ2-5 and V is TRBV5-4, with D possibly being TRBD2 (6 bases). This CDR3 spans 14 amino acids. Germline V lookup: CDR1 SGHNT, CDR2 YYREEE (reference sequence). Trimming stripped 0 bases from V and 4 bases from J, with 10 bases between. For the CDR3, the DNA is TGTGCCAGCAGCTTGGAGATTAGCGGAGAGACCCAGTACTTC. This translates into CASSLEISGETQYF.

This clone was observed many times. CDR3 bases: TGTGCCAGCAGATCCGGGACGGTGAACACTGAAGCTTTCTTT. It yields the protein CASRSGTVNTEAFF. This chain joins TRBV27 and TRBJ1-1; perhaps TRBD1 as D (5 bases). V was pared by 6 bases and J by 0 bases, with 11 bases between. CDR3 length equals 14 residues. Germline lookup yields CDR1 MNHEY and CDR2 SMNVEV (reference sequence).

The chain joins TRBV2 to TRBJ1-3; D call uncertain. V was pared by 10 bases and J by 1 base, with 11 bases between. The CDR3 consists of 13 residues. The germline V gene has CDR1 SNHLY and CDR2 FYNNEI. CDR3 nucleotides: TGTGCCATGGCCCCGGGGTCTGGAAACACCATATATTTT. This codes for CAMAPGSGNTIYF.

V is TRBV6-1 and J is TRBJ1-2; D gene ambiguous. V was trimmed by 4 bases and J by 10 bases, leaving 22 bases between them. The germline V gene encodes CDR1 MNHNS and CDR2 SASEGT. The CDR3 covers 15 residues. This chain's CDR3 is CASSALLLNTANYTF. The CDR3, as DNA: TGTGCCAGCAGTGCGCTATTGTTAAATACAGCGAACTACACCTTC.

This CDR3 is CSGRISGEFYEQYF. CDR3 bases: TGCAGCGGCCGTATTTCGGGGGAGTTTTACGAGCAGTACTTC. The chain is built from TRBV29-1 and TRBJ2-7; D is possibly TRBD2 (6 bases). Per germline, CDR1 SQVTM and CDR2 ANQGSEA. The CDR3 is 14 residues long. The V gene lost 7 bases and the J gene lost 4 bases, with 20 bases spanning the gap.

The J gene is TRBJ1-2, the V gene TRBV18; 9 nucleotides line up with TRBD1. This CDR3 contains 14 residues. CDR1 is KGHSH, CDR2 LQKENI, per germline. J was trimmed by 8 bases and V by 3 bases; bases with no gene match: 7. CDR3 bases: TGTGCCAGCTCACCTCCGGGACAGGGTAGAGGCTACACCTTC. Its protein is CASSPPGQGRGYTF.

The chain joins TRBV25-1 to TRBJ2-6; perhaps TRBD2 as D (7 bases). V was shortened by 2 bases and J by 0 bases, with 14 bases between the two germline ends. The length of the CDR3 is 18 residues. Germline CDR1 is MGHDK and CDR2 is SYGVNS. CDR3 coding DNA: TGTGCCAGCAGTGAAAGGGGGGGGATAAGCTCTGGGGCCAACGTCCTGACTTTC. This translates into CASSERGGISSGANVLTF.

The chain's CDR3 is CASSYNPDRGRDGYTF. The CDR3, as DNA: TGTGCCAGCAGTTACAATCCGGACAGGGGAAGGGATGGCTACACCTTC. The chain uses TRBV6-6 and TRBJ1-2; 9 bases align to TRBD1. CDR1 is MNHNY and CDR2 is SVGAGI in the germline V gene (reference sequence). The CDR3 runs 16 residues. The V segment lost 2 bases and the J segment 6 bases; nucleotides outside the gene matches: 10.

The V gene is TRBV10-2, the J gene TRBJ1-1; TRBD1 matches 7 bases. Trimming cost V 9 bases and J 1 base; bases outside gene matches: 2. The CDR3 consists of 12 residues. Germline lookup yields CDR1 WSHSY and CDR2 SAAADI. The CDR3 nucleotides read TGCGCCAGTCGGACAGGGAACACTGAAGCTTTCTTT. It is translated as CASRTGNTEAFF.

V usage is TRBV5-4 and J usage is TRBJ2-7; D is perhaps TRBD2 (6 bases). V lost 0 bases to trimming and J lost 4 bases, with 11 bases between them. The CDR3 is 14 amino acids. In germline, CDR1 is SGHNT, CDR2 YYREEE (reference sequence). CDR3 sequence: CASSLAGDGYEQYF. The CDR3 DNA follows: TGTGCCAGCAGCTTGGCGGGAGACGGTTACGAGCAGTACTTC.

This clone was recorded a few times. The V gene is TRBV7-9, the J gene TRBJ1-2; a possible D gene is TRBD1 (5 bases). Trimming removed 3 bases from V and 8 bases from J, with 13 bases in between. Germline V gene sequence: CDR1 SEHNR, CDR2 FQNEAQ (reference sequence). CDR3 length: 13 residues. CDR3 sequence: CASSFDRQTGYTF. The CDR3 nucleotides read TGTGCCAGCAGCTTCGACCGACAGACGGGCTACACCTTC.

As to this clone: This likely stems from a read error, as it lies one base from a far larger clone. The chain couples TRBV5-1 to TRBJ1-2, with 8 bases lining up with TRBD1. Germline CDR1 reads SGHRS; CDR2 reads YFSETQ. This CDR3 is 15 amino acids long. V gave up 4 bases and J gave up 6 bases; unmatched junction bases: 11. This chain's CDR3 is CASSPRPGGGDGYTF. CDR3 nucleotides: TGCGCCAGCAGCCCGAGACCAGGGGGCGGAGATGGCTACACCTTC.

This chain joins TRBV7-9 and TRBJ2-5; D is ambiguous. Germline V lookup: CDR1 SEHNR, CDR2 FQNEAQ (reference sequence). This CDR3 has 16 amino acids. Trimming took 1 base from V and 0 from J, leaving 12 bases between them. CDR3 coding DNA: TGTGCCAGCAGCTTAGGTCGGTCAGGTTACCAAGAGACCCAGTACTTC. It yields the protein CASSLGRSGYQETQYF. Full variable domain (outside the CDR3, taken from reference TRBV7-9 and TRBJ2-5): DTGVSQNPRHKITKRGQNVTFRCDPISEHNRLYWYRQTLGQGPEFLTYFQNEAQLEKSRLLSDRFSAERPKGSFSTLEIQRTEQGDSAMYLCASSLGRSGYQETQYFGPGTRLLVL.

This clone was seen a single time. V gene TRBV19 combines with J gene TRBJ1-1, with TRBD1 as a possible D gene (6 bases). The CDR3 length is 16 residues. The V end lost 1 base, the J end lost 2 bases, and 14 bases lay between the germline ends. CDR1 LNHDA and CDR2 SQIVND come from the germline V gene (reference sequence). The CDR3: CASSIANWGLNTEAFF. The CDR3, as DNA: TGTGCCAGTAGTATAGCCAACTGGGGGCTAAACACTGAAGCTTTCTTT.

This sequence joins TRBV7-3 and TRBJ2-5; D not resolved. The CDR3 length is 12 residues. Germline V gene lookup returns CDR1 SGHTA and CDR2 FQGTGA. The V gene lost 3 bases and the J gene lost 5 bases, with 7 bases spanning the gap. The CDR3 loop is CASSFLGETQYF. DNA of the CDR3: TGTGCCAGCAGCTTTTTGGGGGAGACCCAGTACTTC. The variable domain in full, with the rest retrieved from reference TRBV7-3 and TRBJ2-5, is GAGVSQTPSNKVTEKGKYVELRCDPISGHTALYWYRQSLGQGPEFLIYFQGTGAADDSGLPNDRFFAVRPEGSVSTLKIQRTERGDSAVYLCASSFLGETQYFGPGTRLLVL.

This clone was detected only once. The rearrangement uses TRBV5-1 and TRBJ2-2; TRBD2 aligns across 8 bases. The germline CDR1 and CDR2 sequences are SGHRS and YFSETQ. The CDR3 is 17 residues long. The ends lost 0 bases at V and 0 bases at J; junction bases unmatched: 4. As DNA, the CDR3 is TGCGCCAGCAGCTTGGGTACTAGCGGATCGAACACCGGGGAGCTGTTTTTT. This translates into CASSLGTSGSNTGELFF.

V usage is TRBV9 and J usage is TRBJ2-7, with 9 bases identical to TRBD1. The trim removed 2 bases at V and 2 bases at J, leaving 5 bases unmatched. CDR3 length: 15 amino acids. In germline, CDR1 is SGDLS, CDR2 YYNGEE. The DNA of the CDR3 is TGTGCCAGCAGCGTCACCGGGACAGGGCCCTACGAGCAGTACTTC. The encoded protein is CASSVTGTGPYEQYF.

This chain links TRBV7-9 with TRBJ2-5, with 9 positions matching TRBD2. The ends lost 5 bases at V and 4 bases at J; junction bases unmatched: 11. There are 16 residues in the CDR3. Germline CDR1 SEHNR, CDR2 FQNEAQ (reference sequence). This CDR3 is CASSPEATSGVETQYF. Here the CDR3 DNA reads TGTGCCAGCAGCCCAGAGGCGACTAGCGGTGTAGAGACCCAGTACTTC.

The chain uses TRBV5-6 and TRBJ2-5, with D possibly being TRBD2 (5 bases). V dropped 4 bases and J dropped 4 bases, with 17 bases sitting between them. There are 15 residues in the CDR3. The germline V gene encodes CDR1 SGHDT and CDR2 YYEEEE. Here the CDR3 reads CASSTGHPRGETQYF. In nucleotides, the CDR3 is TGTGCCAGCAGCACCGGCCACCCCCGGGGAGAGACCCAGTACTTC.

The V call is TRBV5-1, the J call TRBJ2-3; 7 bases are a match to TRBD2. Trimming removed 0 bases from V and 5 bases from J; junction bases left unmatched: 9. This CDR3 has 16 residues. Germline V gene lookup returns CDR1 SGHRS and CDR2 YFSETQ. This CDR3 is CASSLGGSGFGDTQYF. As DNA, the CDR3 is TGCGCCAGCAGCTTGGGCGGGAGTGGATTTGGAGATACGCAGTATTTT.

This clone was detected ten times or more. Other nucleotide sequences from this sample produce the same CDR3. The chain has TRBV7-2 and TRBJ1-2; D is uncertain. Germline CDR1 and CDR2: SGHTA and FQGNSA. This CDR3 is built from 14 residues. V was pared by 5 bases and J by 2 bases, with 12 bases between. CDR3 sequence: CASSPPLVNYGYTF. The CDR3 bases are TGTGCCAGCAGCCCGCCTTTAGTGAACTATGGCTACACCTTC.

The chain combines TRBV6-6 with TRBJ1-5; TRBD1 is a possible D gene (5 bases). The CDR3 spans 13 residues. The V gene lost 7 bases and the J gene lost 5 bases, with 12 bases spanning the gap. Germline V lookup: CDR1 MNHNY, CDR2 SVGAGI (reference sequence). The CDR3 sequence: CASTYPGDQPQHF. CDR3 coding DNA: TGTGCCAGCACCTACCCGGGGGATCAGCCCCAGCATTTT.